The subject of this entry is one T cell receptor (beta chain). Produced via immunoSEQ multiplex PCR; TCRdb's table is partial and in-frame only. The repertoire holds about 230,000 clones, with 80% to 85% as singletons. This sample is drawn from a study of blood T cell repertoires in COVID-19. Study-level information: Whether acute or convalescent, the COVID-19 samples came from the United States, Italy and Spain. In each case, the material was cDNA or gDNA derived from T cells, B-cell-depleted T cells, or PBMCs.

Looked up from germline, CDR1 is MGHDK and CDR2 is SYGVNS. V lost 4 bases and J 6 bases, leaving 18 bases between the germline ends. The CDR3 length is 15 residues. The sequence came from a woman older than 75 with active or convalescent COVID-19. Specimen: peripheral blood. The chain employs TRBV25-1 and TRBJ1-2, with D possibly TRBD1 on 6 matching bases. The CDR3 DNA reads TGTGCCAGCAGTGTGGGACAAACCTACTTGGATGGCTACACCTTC. As protein: CASSVGQTYLDGYTF.